The source of this T cell receptor (beta chain) is a study of human T cells and chemical hapten exposure (dated by TCRdb to about 2021). In terms of the full investigation: Libraries were pooled for sequencing, and per-sample TCR yields varied mainly because of small differences in library volumes within the pool. In alopecia patients, the study followed how the peripheral blood TCR repertoire changed in vivo over primary and secondary sensitization to diphenylcyclopropenone (DPC), a hapten. Each blood RNA sample was used to sequence both TCR alpha and TCR beta chains. General conclusions and limits of the study: Repeated subsampling changed both the strength of the expansion versus patch-test correlation and the threshold at which the correlation became significant. The number of TCRs above 1 in 1000 frequency did not change with DPC sensitization; there was no evidence of global repertoire structure alterations.

The method behind the library was 5' RACE. Sequencing was carried out with an Illumina MiSeq. During library preparation, unique molecular identifiers were attached to individual cDNA molecules so that TCRs could be counted quantitatively and reproducibly. On the authors' methods: The median number of TCRs per sample was some 100,000, ranging from about 23,224 to 750,000. The Decombinator software suite was used to annotate the V, J and CDR3 of the TCR reads. For PS versus PT1 abundance plots, all samples were subsampled to the same number of TCRs (28,000). TCRs were defined as expanded if absent before sensitization and observed at least eight times at the 2-week time point. Starting from the raw public reads, TCRdb applied fastp trimming at Q25, assembled clones with MiXCR and retained in-frame beta chains. Entries that share a CDR3 protein sequence are merged under the most common genes and DNA. TCRdb assigned the V and J calls; the authors' analysis was not used. Within this sample are approximately 140,000 distinct CDR3 sequences, with around 4.1% of them counted one time only. The ten largest clones add up to about 1.3% of the sample.

Total RNA was extracted from unfractionated whole blood that had been collected in Tempus Blood RNA tubes. Roughly five healthy volunteers were used as TCR sequencing controls and were bled at day 0, 2 weeks and 6 weeks. The CDR3 measures 14 amino acids from cysteine to phenylalanine. This entry keeps only the CDR3 DNA: 42 bases, framed from base 1. V was cut back by 1 base and J by 1 base, leaving a gap of 6 bases between them. The germline V gene supplies CDR1 KGHSH and CDR2 LQKENI. This clonotype was seen repeatedly, ten times or more. This receptor's antigen is unknown. No quality values exist for individual bases; no much larger clone is one base distant.

The rearranged segments are TRBV18 and TRBJ2-3; no D segment can be confidently identified. The source of this sequence is a female donor in good health. The CDR3 reads as follows: CASSPRHGTDTQYF. The DNA sequence follows: TGTGCCAGCTCACCACGACATGGCACAGATACGCAGTATTTT.